Below, 27 T cell receptor beta chains from the same sample are listed, as sequenced in a study of blood T cell dynamics during melanoma immunotherapy. Sequencing was performed with immunoSEQ multiplex PCR; in TCRdb, only in-frame clones are kept and a portion is missing. Of 10,000 to 15,000 clones listed, approximately 87% are singletons. Noted time point: week 3, after first cycle of checkpoint inhibitor. The sample in question was blood, obtained from a patient treated with checkpoint blockade. The receptor set was obtained from a human donor with melanoma.

This chain links TRBV19 with TRBJ1-4; 9 bases are a match to TRBD1. The CDR3 contains 15 residues. Germline CDR1 is LNHDA and CDR2 is SQIVND (reference sequence). V gave up 5 bases and J gave up 8 bases; unmatched junction bases: 9. The CDR3 DNA follows: TGTGCCAGTAGTTTCGACAGGGGGGCCAGGGAAAAACTGTTTTTT. Residues: CASSFDRGAREKLFF.

V and J are TRBV4-2 and TRBJ2-7, with TRBD2 identical over 7 bases. The CDR3 consists of 13 residues. Germline CDR1 is LGHNA and CDR2 is YNFKEQ. Trimming at V came to 4 bases and at J to 2 bases, leaving 2 bases not matched to a gene. The CDR3 here is CASSPGTTYEQYF. Here the CDR3 DNA reads TGTGCCAGCAGCCCCGGGACTACCTACGAGCAGTACTTC.

This rearrangement joins TRBV5-1 to TRBJ2-3; D ambiguous. Trimming shortened V by 1 base and J by 2 bases, and 8 bases separated the two germline ends. Per the germline V gene, CDR1 is SGHRS and CDR2 is YFSETQ. The CDR3 spans 14 residues. Here the CDR3 reads CASSLSLATDTQYF. As DNA, the CDR3 is TGCGCCAGCAGCTTGAGCTTAGCCACAGATACGCAGTATTTT.

The chain links TRBV18 to TRBJ2-5; D call uncertain. CDR1 KGHSH and CDR2 LQKENI come from the germline V gene. The CDR3 covers 12 residues. V was clipped by 1 base and J by 5 bases, with 5 bases between them. In DNA form, the CDR3 reads TGTGCCAGCTCACCACTTTCCGAGACCCAGTACTTC. Translated: CASSPLSETQYF.

The V call is TRBV25-1, the J call TRBJ1-2; 7 bases match TRBD1. The CDR3 covers 16 residues. V shed 2 bases and J 4 bases; nucleotides not matched to a gene: 10. CDR1 and CDR2 from the germline V gene are MGHDK and SYGVNS. The chain's CDR3 is CASSEAGGQGGYGYTF. The CDR3 region has the DNA TGTGCCAGCAGTGAAGCGGGTGGGCAGGGGGGCTATGGCTACACCTTC.

The genes are TRBV20-1 and TRBJ2-5, with D unclear. This CDR3 contains 10 residues. Germline V gene sequence: CDR1 DFQATT, CDR2 SNEGSKA (reference sequence). The V gene lost 5 bases and the J gene lost 2 bases, with 3 bases spanning the gap. CDR3 nucleotides: TGCAGTGCTCGTCAAGAGACCCAGTACTTC. The encoded protein is CSARQETQYF.

The chain has TRBV11-2 and TRBJ2-7, with D possibly being TRBD1 (6 bases). The germline CDR1 and CDR2 sequences are SGHAT and FQNNGV. V was pared by 4 bases and J by 6 bases, with 16 bases between. The CDR3 contains 14 residues. CDR3 residues: CASSYGTPSVEQYF. As DNA, the CDR3 is TGTGCCAGCAGCTACGGGACACCCTCGGTCGAGCAGTACTTC.

This sequence joins TRBV7-9 and TRBJ2-4; no clear D. The germline V gene encodes CDR1 SEHNR and CDR2 FQNEAQ (reference sequence). The CDR3 extends over 15 amino acids. V was cut by 5 bases and J by 7 bases, with 18 bases left in between. CDR3 sequence: CASSPPARFKNIQYF. CDR3 nucleotide sequence: TGTGCCAGCAGCCCACCCGCTAGATTTAAGAACATTCAGTACTTC.

V is TRBV29-1 and J is TRBJ2-3, with no clear D. This CDR3 has 11 amino acids. Looked up from germline, CDR1 is SQVTM and CDR2 is ANQGSEA. Trimming removed 3 bases at V and 6 bases at J, with 7 bases between. Here the CDR3 reads CSVDKSDTQYF. CDR3 DNA: TGCAGCGTTGACAAATCGGATACGCAGTATTTT.

The V and J genes are TRBV6-1 and TRBJ1-2; D perhaps matches TRBD1 (5 bases). Trimming removed 5 bases at V and 8 bases at J, with 18 bases between. Per germline, CDR1 MNHNS and CDR2 SASEGT. The CDR3 has 14 residues. CDR3 protein: CASSSAGTAFGYTF. CDR3 nucleotides: TGTGCCAGCAGTTCAGCCGGGACCGCGTTCGGCTACACCTTC.

The V and J genes are TRBV4-1 and TRBJ1-2; 7 bases agree with TRBD1. The length of the CDR3 is 14 residues. Trimming cost V 8 bases and J 8 bases; bases outside gene matches: 14. Germline lookup yields CDR1 MGHRA and CDR2 YSYEKL. The CDR3 coding sequence is TGCGCCAGCCACCGAACGGGAGGGGGCTTGGGCTACACCTTC. Translating it yields CASHRTGGGLGYTF.

The chain couples TRBV6-1 to TRBJ1-5; tentative D call: TRBD1 (6 bases). The CDR3 is 14 residues long. V lost 2 bases, J lost 3 bases, and 8 bases lay in between. CDR1 and CDR2 from the germline V gene are MNHNS and SASEGT. CDR3 loop: CASSEQGSNQPQHF. CDR3 in DNA: TGTGCCAGCAGTGAACAGGGGTCCAATCAGCCCCAGCATTTT.

The rearrangement joins TRBV7-9 to TRBJ2-1; TRBD2 matches at 8 bases. The V gene end was trimmed by 5 bases and the J gene end by 4 bases; junction bases not matched to a gene: 10. This CDR3 has 16 residues. Germline lookup yields CDR1 SEHNR and CDR2 FQNEAQ (reference sequence). The CDR3 loop is CASSQRGGKPYNEQFF. CDR3 nucleotides: TGTGCCAGCAGCCAACGCGGGGGGAAACCATACAATGAGCAGTTCTTC.

This chain joins TRBV18 and TRBJ1-2; D is possibly TRBD1 (5 bases). Deletions cut 1 base from V and 4 bases from J, with 10 bases between. In germline, CDR1 is KGHSH, CDR2 LQKENI. CDR3 length: 14 amino acids. The CDR3 DNA reads TGTGCCAGCTCACCACTTGACAGTTCCTATGGCTACACCTTC. Residues: CASSPLDSSYGYTF.

This clone was seen more than once but under ten times. J is TRBJ2-7 and V is TRBV5-6; 9 positions match TRBD1. From germline, CDR1 is SGHDT and CDR2 YYEEEE. J gave up 2 bases and V 4 bases, and 7 bases lay outside the gene matches. This CDR3 comprises 15 residues. The CDR3 protein is CASSRFGQGTYEQYF. The CDR3 DNA is TGTGCCAGCAGCCGATTCGGACAGGGGACCTACGAGCAGTACTTC.

CDR3 residues: CANPTSGRDPSTDTQYF. Here the CDR3 DNA reads TGTGCCAACCCGACTAGCGGGAGGGACCCCAGCACAGATACGCAGTATTTT. The rearrangement uses TRBV7-9 and TRBJ2-3; 14 bases match TRBD2. The J segment lost 0 bases and the V segment lost 10 bases, leaving 9 bases of the junction unmatched. The CDR3 totals 17 residues. Germline V lookup: CDR1 SEHNR, CDR2 FQNEAQ (reference sequence).

The chain recombines TRBV18 with TRBJ1-2; the D gene is possibly TRBD1 (5 bases). CDR1 and CDR2 (germline): KGHSH, LQKENI. CDR3 size: 15 residues. V lost 4 bases and J 2 bases, leaving 14 bases between the germline ends. CDR3 protein: CASSQTGTPNYGYTF. CDR3 nucleotides: TGTGCCAGCTCACAAACGGGGACGCCGAACTATGGCTACACCTTC.

The chain employs TRBV5-8 and TRBJ2-7; 8 bases match TRBD1. This CDR3 has 12 residues. V shed 4 bases, J shed 6 bases, and the junction held 3 bases outside the gene matches. Per germline, CDR1 SGHTS and CDR2 YDEGEE. The CDR3 bases are TGTGCCAGCAGCCGGACAGGGCTCGAGCAGTACTTC. It specifies CASSRTGLEQYF.

This clone has only one observation. The rearrangement links TRBV6-1 to TRBJ1-1; D not certain. Deletions cut 4 bases from V and 0 bases from J, with 9 bases between. Germline V gene data show CDR1 as MNHNS and CDR2 as SASEGT. CDR3 length: 14 amino acids. CDR3 loop: CASSVLWVNTEAFF. As DNA, the CDR3 is TGTGCCAGCAGTGTATTATGGGTGAACACTGAAGCTTTCTTT.

This sequence joins TRBV19 and TRBJ2-7, with 10 positions matching TRBD2. Per the germline V gene, CDR1 is LNHDA and CDR2 is SQIVND (reference sequence). This CDR3 is built from 15 residues. The junction had 6 bases not matched to a gene; V was cut back by 3 bases and J by 4 bases. The DNA for the CDR3 is TGTGCCAGTAGTATCGAAGCGGGGGGGCCATACGAGCAGTACTTC. Its translation is CASSIEAGGPYEQYF. Complete variable domain (other parts from reference TRBV19 and TRBJ2-7): DGGITQSPKYLFRKEGQNVTLSCEQNLNHDAMYWYRQDPGQGLRLIYYSQIVNDFQKGDIAEGYSVSREKKESFPLTVTSAQKNPTAFYLCASSIEAGGPYEQYFGPGTRLTVT.

CDR3 amino acids: CASSVTGGSNGYTF. As DNA, the CDR3 is TGTGCCAGCAGTGTTACAGGGGGATCTAATGGCTACACCTTC. V is TRBV6-1 and J is TRBJ1-2; 8 bases map to TRBD1. The V and J ends lost 4 bases and 6 bases, in that order; junction bases with no gene match: 7. The CDR3 sequence is 14 residues long. The V gene's germline CDR1 is MNHNS and CDR2 SASEGT.

The V call is TRBV28, the J call TRBJ1-1, with unresolved D. The CDR3 has 13 residues. The germline V and J ends were trimmed by 4 bases and 1 base, with 7 bases remaining between them. The germline gives CDR1 MDHEN, CDR2 SYDVKM. The CDR3 region has the DNA TGTGCCAGCAGTTCGTCCGGGAACACTGAAGCTTTCTTT. It translates to CASSSSGNTEAFF.

The rearrangement links TRBV5-1 to TRBJ2-3; D unclear. The germline gives CDR1 SGHRS, CDR2 YFSETQ. This CDR3 spans 14 amino acids. The V end was cut by 4 bases, the J end by 4 bases, with 13 bases between. The CDR3 loop is CASSPLNDADTQYF. The CDR3 DNA sequence: TGCGCCAGCAGCCCCCTTAACGACGCAGATACGCAGTATTTT.

The chain links TRBV6-1 to TRBJ2-4; a weak D match, TRBD2 (6 bases). Between the trimmed V and J ends, which lost 3 bases and 8 bases, there was a span of 14 bases. Germline CDR1 is MNHNS and CDR2 is SASEGT. The CDR3 is 14 amino acids. The DNA of the CDR3 is TGTGCCAGCAGTGACAGGGAGGTAGGGCACATTCAGTACTTC. Its protein product is CASSDREVGHIQYF.

This clone has just one count. The chain couples TRBV7-8 to TRBJ2-1; 7 positions agree with TRBD1. This CDR3 has 17 amino acids. Trimming took 5 bases from V and 7 from J; bases not matched to a gene: 17. In germline, CDR1 is SGHVS, CDR2 FQNEAQ. CDR3: CASSTTPQGPRGNEQFF. The CDR3 region has the DNA TGTGCCAGCAGCACAACCCCACAGGGGCCGAGAGGTAATGAGCAGTTCTTC.

The rearrangement uses TRBV2 and TRBJ1-4; TRBD1 agrees at 9 bases. Trimming at V came to 6 bases and at J to 2 bases, leaving 10 bases not matched to a gene. The CDR3 sequence is 17 residues long. Germline V gene lookup returns CDR1 SNHLY and CDR2 FYNNEI. The CDR3 loop is CASRRDRDSLTNEKLFF. The DNA for the CDR3 is TGTGCCAGCAGGAGGGACAGGGATTCCTTGACTAATGAAAAACTGTTTTTT.

The chain links TRBV5-3 to TRBJ1-1, with 8 bases that match TRBD1. TRBV5-3 is designated an ORF whose function remains uncertain. The junction had 10 bases not matched to a gene; V was cut back by 4 bases and J by 5 bases. The CDR3 is made up of 15 amino acids. CDR3 nucleotides: TGTGCCAGAAGCGCGTACCGGACAGGGAAGACTGAAGCTTTCTTT. Residues: CARSAYRTGKTEAFF.